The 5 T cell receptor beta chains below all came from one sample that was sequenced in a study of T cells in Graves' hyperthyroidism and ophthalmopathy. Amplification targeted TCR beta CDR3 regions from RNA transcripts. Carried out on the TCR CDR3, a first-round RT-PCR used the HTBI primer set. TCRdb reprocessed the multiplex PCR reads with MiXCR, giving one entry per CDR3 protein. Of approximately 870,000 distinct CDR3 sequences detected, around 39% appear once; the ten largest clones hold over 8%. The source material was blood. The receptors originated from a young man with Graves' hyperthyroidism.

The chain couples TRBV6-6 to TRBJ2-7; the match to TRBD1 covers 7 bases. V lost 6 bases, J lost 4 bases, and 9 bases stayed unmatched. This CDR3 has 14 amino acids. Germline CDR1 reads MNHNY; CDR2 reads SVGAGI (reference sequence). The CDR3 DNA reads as TGTGCCAGCAGCCCAATTAGACAGGGATACGAGCAGTACTTC. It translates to CASSPIRQGYEQYF.

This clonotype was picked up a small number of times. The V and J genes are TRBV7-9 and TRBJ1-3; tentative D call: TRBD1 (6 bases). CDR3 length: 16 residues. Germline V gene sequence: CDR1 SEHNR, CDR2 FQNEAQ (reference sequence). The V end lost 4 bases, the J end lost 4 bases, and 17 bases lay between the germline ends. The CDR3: CASSSGAGAIGNTIYF. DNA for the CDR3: TGTGCCAGCAGCTCCGGGGCAGGGGCGATCGGAAACACCATATATTTT.

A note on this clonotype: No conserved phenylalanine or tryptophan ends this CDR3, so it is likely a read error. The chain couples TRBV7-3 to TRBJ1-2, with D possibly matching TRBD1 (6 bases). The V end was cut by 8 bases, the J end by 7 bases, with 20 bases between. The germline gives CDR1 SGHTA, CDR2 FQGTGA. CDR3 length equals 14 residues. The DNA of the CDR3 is TGTGCCAGCCCCGAACAGGAGGGGGATTGTGGCTACACCGTC. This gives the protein CASPEQEGDCGYTV.

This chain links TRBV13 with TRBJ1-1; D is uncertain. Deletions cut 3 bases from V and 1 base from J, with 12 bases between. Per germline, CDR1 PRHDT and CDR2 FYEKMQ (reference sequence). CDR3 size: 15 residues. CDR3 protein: CASSFNKRWNTEAFF. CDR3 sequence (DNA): TGTGCCAGCAGCTTTAACAAACGGTGGAACACTGAAGCTTTCTTT. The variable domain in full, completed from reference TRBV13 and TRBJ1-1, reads AAGVIQSPRHLIKEKRETATLKCYPIPRHDTVYWYQQGPGQDPQFLISFYEKMQSDKGSIPDRFSAQQFSDYHSELNMSSLELGDSALYFCASSFNKRWNTEAFFGQGTRLTVV.

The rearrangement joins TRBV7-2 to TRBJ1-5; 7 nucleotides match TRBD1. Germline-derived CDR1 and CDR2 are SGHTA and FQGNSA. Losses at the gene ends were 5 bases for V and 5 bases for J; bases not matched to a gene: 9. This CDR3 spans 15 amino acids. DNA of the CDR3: TGTGCCAGCAGCGAACACAGGGGTTGGGATCAGCCCCAGCATTTT. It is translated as CASSEHRGWDQPQHF.